The clone carrying this T cell receptor beta chain was recorded many times. Its antigen remains unknown. These data are taken from a study of neurological immune-mediated disorders. The sorted libraries were made from approximately 1 million CD4+ or CD8+ T cells. The cDNA was synthesized by 5'RACE incorporating 10-nucleotide random UMIs. Using its own MiXCR run on the 5' RACE reads, TCRdb lists one record per CDR3 protein. The data hold about 39,000 distinct CDR3 sequences, with around 7% observed a single time. Germline V gene sequence: CDR1 SGHTA, CDR2 FQGTGA. V was cut by 4 bases and J by 10 bases, with 11 bases left in between. The CDR3 extends over 12 amino acids. Study observations and caveats: Because no CDR3 amino acid sequences were shared across subjects by expanded clones, private repertoires were suggested in all groups. HTLV-1-associated myelopathy ranked highest for TCR clonal expansion and multiple sclerosis lowest, beneath healthy controls.

Sequencing was done on a sample of CD4+ T cells from blood. The rearrangement joins TRBV7-3 to TRBJ2-1; D may correspond to TRBD1 or TRBD2 (5 bases each). This TCR derives from a man aged 45-65 years in good health. The CDR3 loop is CASSSGPNEQFF. In DNA, the CDR3 is TGTGCCAGCAGCTCGGGACCCAACGAGCAGTTCTTC.